One and the same sample provided the 21 T cell receptor beta chains below, sequenced in a study of T-cell reconstitution after alpha-beta-depleted transplantation in children. A library of TCRbeta sequences, prepared with unique molecular identifiers, was generated. TCRdb ran MiXCR on the PCR reads and lists one entry per CDR3 protein. This repertoire shows about 480,000 distinct CDR3 sequences, 12% found once; its top ten account for about 5%. The input for sequencing was PBMCs from the stem cell graft donor, taken from the stem cell graft. These receptor sequences come from a human donor who donated a stem cell graft to a child with combined immunodeficiency.

In this sample, this clonotype turned up a few times. This sequence joins TRBV9 and TRBJ2-1; possibly TRBD1 for D (5 bases). Trimming left V 1 base short and J 6 bases short, with 17 bases between. Germline V gene data show CDR1 as SGDLS and CDR2 as YYNGEE. CDR3 length equals 16 residues. DNA of the CDR3: TGTGCCAGCAGCGTAAGCCCCCCACAGGTCCCCAATGAGCAGTTCTTC. Encoded protein: CASSVSPPQVPNEQFF.

This clonotype was counted a few times. V gene TRBV28 combines with J gene TRBJ2-2; D is possibly TRBD2 (5 bases). CDR1 MDHEN and CDR2 SYDVKM come from the germline V gene. Trimming pared 3 bases from V and 7 bases from J, leaving 6 bases between. The CDR3 is made up of 12 amino acids. CDR3 bases: TGTGCCAGCAGTTTCGAGGGCGGGGAGCTGTTTTTT. As protein: CASSFEGGELFF.

Ten or more counts support this clonotype. Here the CDR3 reads CASSFLSGQFF. The CDR3 coding sequence is TGTGCCAGCAGTTTTCTGTCGGGGCAGTTCTTC. The V call is TRBV12-3 or TRBV12-4, the J call TRBJ2-1, with D unclear. Trimming pared 3 bases from V and 12 bases from J, leaving 9 bases between. The CDR3 contains 11 residues.

This clonotype was seen only a few times. The rearrangement joins TRBV11-2 to TRBJ2-1; 7 bases are a match to TRBD2. Trimming took 1 base from V and 3 from J; bases not matched to a gene: 6. This CDR3 comprises 16 residues. CDR1 SGHAT and CDR2 FQNNGV come from the germline V gene. The CDR3 DNA follows: TGTGCCAGCAGCTTAGGAGCCCTAGCGGTCTACAATGAGCAGTTCTTC. This gives the protein CASSLGALAVYNEQFF.

V gene TRBV12-3 or TRBV12-4 combines with J gene TRBJ2-3; D is possibly TRBD2 (6 bases). The V end was cut by 7 bases, the J end by 0 bases, with 14 bases between. The CDR3 runs 15 residues. CDR3 loop: CASMGESGSTDTQYF. The CDR3 DNA is TGTGCCAGCATGGGGGAGAGCGGGAGCACAGATACGCAGTATTTT.

The V call is TRBV11-2, the J call TRBJ2-5, with 8 bases aligning to TRBD2. The germline CDR1 and CDR2 sequences are SGHAT and FQNNGV. CDR3 length: 16 amino acids. V was pared by 4 bases and J by 3 bases, with 10 bases of the junction left unmatched. DNA for the CDR3: TGTGCCAGCAGCTGGACTCCGGGACTAGGGAAAGAGACCCAGTACTTC. Its translation: CASSWTPGLGKETQYF.

This clonotype was seen more than once but under ten times. V usage is TRBV6-2 or TRBV6-3 and J usage is TRBJ2-7; TRBD2 matches at 12 bases. Unmatched junction bases numbered 9, after V lost 6 bases and J lost 3 bases. Per germline, CDR1 MNHEY and CDR2 SVGEGT. The CDR3 sequence is 16 residues long. In DNA, the CDR3 is TGTGCCAGCAGCAACCTTCGGACTAGCGGGGTCTACGAGCAGTACTTC. Translating it yields CASSNLRTSGVYEQYF.

This clonotype was observed a few times. The chain links TRBV9 to TRBJ2-1, with D uncertain. The CDR3 is 13 residues long. The ends were cut back, 0 bases at V and 4 bases at J, with 5 bases in the middle. Germline lookup yields CDR1 SGDLS and CDR2 YYNGEE. The CDR3 bases are TGTGCCAGCAGCGTAGATCAATACAATGAGCAGTTCTTC. Protein product: CASSVDQYNEQFF.

The table lists this clonotype with a few counts. This rearrangement joins TRBV7-7 to TRBJ2-1; possibly TRBD1 for D (5 bases). The length of the CDR3 is 14 residues. CDR1 is SSHAT, CDR2 FNYEAQ, per germline (reference sequence). Trimming removed 2 bases from V and 10 bases from J, with 15 bases in between. CDR3 sequence: CASSLSSIGAEQFF. The CDR3 nucleotides read TGTGCCAGCAGCTTATCGTCGATAGGGGCCGAGCAGTTCTTC.

This clonotype was recorded at least ten times. CDR3 region: CASSHRVGDSPLHF. The CDR3, as DNA: TGTGCCAGCAGCCACAGGGTGGGTGATTCACCCCTCCACTTT. J is TRBJ1-6 and V is TRBV12-3 or TRBV12-4, with D possibly being TRBD1 (6 bases). The CDR3 has 14 amino acids. Trimming shortened V by 6 bases and J by 8 bases, and 14 bases separated the two germline ends.

In regard to this clonotype: A read error may explain this, as a much larger clone is one base away. V usage is TRBV2 and J usage is TRBJ2-7, with D tentatively TRBD2 (9 bases). The V end lost 8 bases, the J end lost 4 bases, and 21 bases lay between the germline ends. This CDR3 is 15 amino acids long. CDR1 and CDR2 from the germline V gene are SNHLY and FYNNEI. The CDR3 spells CASGGRDRNIYEQYF. The CDR3 region has the DNA TGTGCCAGCGGCGGGAGGGACAGGAATATTTACGAGCAGTACTTC. The full variable domain, with the rest looked up from reference TRBV2 and TRBJ2-7, is EPEVTQTPSHQVTQMGQEVILRCVPISNHLYFYWYRQILGQKVEFLVSFYNNEISEKSEIFDDQFSVERPDGSNFTLKIRSTKLEDSAMYFCASGGRDRNIYEQYFGPGTRLTVT.

The V gene is TRBV6-2 or TRBV6-3, the J gene TRBJ2-7; 10 bases are a match to TRBD1. The CDR3 is 15 amino acids. Trimming at V came to 7 bases and at J to 2 bases, leaving 8 bases not matched to a gene. In germline, CDR1 is MNHEY, CDR2 SVGEGT. CDR3 in DNA: TGTGCCAGCAAACCCGGGACAGGGGACACCTACGAGCAGTACTTC. It translates to CASKPGTGDTYEQYF.

This chain connects TRBV2 to TRBJ2-1, with 9 bases fitting TRBD2. J gave up 6 bases and V 7 bases, and 7 bases lay outside the gene matches. The CDR3 is 14 amino acids. Germline V gene sequence: CDR1 SNHLY, CDR2 FYNNEI. The CDR3 loop is CASIGREGPNEQFF. The CDR3 bases are TGTGCCAGCATAGGGCGGGAGGGTCCCAATGAGCAGTTCTTC.

This chain links TRBV7-2 with TRBJ2-7, with 11 bases aligning to TRBD2. V shed 7 bases and J 2 bases; nucleotides not matched to a gene: 4. Per germline, CDR1 SGHTA and CDR2 FQGNSA. This CDR3 has 14 amino acids. The CDR3 is CASTLAGGPYEQYF. The CDR3 nucleotides read TGTGCCAGCACTCTAGCGGGAGGTCCCTACGAGCAGTACTTC.

A note on this clonotype: In this CDR3 the conserved last residue, phenylalanine or tryptophan, is missing, so a read error is likely. The CDR3 bases are TGTGCCTGGGTACCGGGACAGGGGGCTTTTGGCTACACCTGC. Encoded protein: CAWVPGQGAFGYTC. The chain joins TRBV30 to TRBJ1-2; 12 bases line up with TRBD1. The CDR3 covers 14 residues. Germline lookup yields CDR1 GTSNPN and CDR2 SVGIG (reference sequence). The V segment lost 5 bases and the J segment 7 bases; nucleotides outside the gene matches: 8.

This clonotype was seen a handful of times. The gene calls are TRBV28 and TRBJ2-7; D is uncertain. Germline V gene lookup returns CDR1 MDHEN and CDR2 SYDVKM. Deletions cut 3 bases from V and 2 bases from J, with 14 bases between. The CDR3 runs to 15 residues. CDR3 bases: TGTGCCAGCAGTTTCTTGGCAGCTAGTACCTACGAGCAGTACTTC. Translation: CASSFLAASTYEQYF. Full variable domain (missing parts from reference TRBV28 and TRBJ2-7): DVKVTQSSRYLVKRTGEKVFLECVQDMDHENMFWYRQDPGLGLRLIYFSYDVKMKEKGDIPEGYSVSREKKERFSLILESASTNQTSMYLCASSFLAASTYEQYFGPGTRLTVT.

As regards this clonotype: A much larger clone lies one base from this, so it may be a read error. V gene TRBV20-1 combines with J gene TRBJ2-7; 7 bases are shared with TRBD1. CDR1 is DFQATT and CDR2 is SNEGSKA in the germline V gene (reference sequence). The length of the CDR3 is 13 residues. CDR3 protein: CGARDRAEYEQYF. The CDR3 DNA follows: TGCGGTGCTAGAGACAGGGCAGAATACGAGCAGTACTTC.

The chain couples TRBV7-2 to TRBJ1-5; D unclear. Trimming left V 8 bases short and J 4 bases short, with 12 bases between. Germline lookup yields CDR1 SGHTA and CDR2 FQGNSA. This CDR3 region has 13 residues. The CDR3 protein is CASGTQENQPQHF. CDR3 bases: TGTGCCAGCGGCACCCAGGAGAATCAGCCCCAGCATTTT.

There are many counts of this clonotype. The chain couples TRBV10-3 to TRBJ2-7; 13 bases agree with TRBD2. Germline lookup yields CDR1 ENHRY and CDR2 SYGVKD. Trimming at V came to 10 bases and at J to 6 bases, leaving 6 bases not matched to a gene. The CDR3 has 13 amino acids. The CDR3 region is CATTSGGAFEQYF. CDR3 DNA: TGTGCCACTACTAGCGGGGGGGCGTTCGAGCAGTACTTC.

This clonotype was detected many times. J is TRBJ2-1 and V is TRBV11-2, with a possible D match to TRBD1 (5 bases). V was pared by 5 bases and J by 10 bases, with 12 bases between. This CDR3 has 12 amino acids. Looked up from germline, CDR1 is SGHAT and CDR2 is FQNNGV. The CDR3 protein is CASSPGSGEQFF. CDR3 DNA: TGTGCCAGCAGCCCAGGATCAGGGGAGCAGTTCTTC.

There are many counts of this clonotype. This chain uses TRBV15 with TRBJ2-3; D not resolved. The CDR3 loop spans 15 amino acids. The V end was cut by 4 bases, the J end by 5 bases, with 16 bases between. CDR1 LNHNV and CDR2 YYDKDF come from the germline V gene (reference sequence). CDR3 protein: CATSILPGGLDTQYF. The CDR3 coding sequence is TGTGCCACCAGCATATTACCGGGCGGCCTAGATACGCAGTATTTT.